Below are 7 T cell receptor beta chains sequenced from a single sample in a study of beta chain features in type 1 diabetes. The investigators reverse transcribed all of the isolated RNA, so they sequenced expressed TCRB transcripts. The table came from immunoSEQ multiplex PCR; TCRdb's copy has only in-frame clones and leaves some out. The sample lists fewer than 400,000 clones, 6.5% to 10% occurring once. Input material: central memory CD4+ T cells from blood. Receptor source: a woman aged 18-35 years in good health.

The V and J genes are TRBV28 and TRBJ1-1; TRBD1 might be the D (6 bases). The length of the CDR3 is 13 residues. The V and J ends lost 5 bases and 1 base respectively, with 8 bases between them. From germline, CDR1 is MDHEN and CDR2 SYDVKM. The chain's CDR3 is CASSDRRNTEAFF. In DNA, the CDR3 is TGTGCCAGCAGTGACAGGAGGAACACTGAAGCTTTCTTT. Supplemented by reference TRBV28 and TRBJ1-1, the full variable domain reads DVKVTQSSRYLVKRTGEKVFLECVQDMDHENMFWYRQDPGLGLRLIYFSYDVKMKEKGDIPEGYSVSREKKERFSLILESASTNQTSMYLCASSDRRNTEAFFGQGTRLTVV.

The sample holds a few counts of this clone. The rearrangement links TRBV7-3 to TRBJ2-1, with no clear D. This CDR3 is 13 amino acids long. V was trimmed by 2 bases and J by 5 bases, leaving 7 bases between them. Germline V gives CDR1 SGHTA, CDR2 FQGTGA. The CDR3 is CASSLFLNNEQFF. As DNA, the CDR3 is TGTGCCAGCAGCTTATTCTTGAACAATGAGCAGTTCTTC.

This clone was observed a few times. The chain uses TRBV6-5 and TRBJ1-1; D is ambiguous. Trimming took off 2 bases at V and 4 bases at J, with 5 bases between the two ends. Germline V gene sequence: CDR1 MNHEY, CDR2 SVGAGI. This CDR3 has 12 residues. CDR3 region: CASSYRSTEAFF. DNA of the CDR3: TGTGCCAGCAGTTACAGGAGCACTGAAGCTTTCTTT.

This clone turned up a few times. This chain joins TRBV28 and TRBJ2-1; 9 bases are a match to TRBD1. The CDR3 is 16 residues long. CDR1 MDHEN and CDR2 SYDVKM come from the germline V gene. J gave up 9 bases and V 5 bases, and 14 bases lay outside the gene matches. The CDR3 coding sequence is TGTGCCAGCAGTCGACCGGGACAGGGATCGCGGCGTGAGCAGTTCTTC. Translating gives CASSRPGQGSRREQFF.

The table lists this clone with a few counts. The chain recombines TRBV2 with TRBJ2-7; D possibly matches TRBD1 or TRBD2 (6 bases each). CDR1 is SNHLY and CDR2 is FYNNEI in the germline V gene. CDR3 length: 13 residues. V dropped 7 bases and J dropped 2 bases, with 12 bases sitting between them. DNA of the CDR3: TGTGCCAGCAAGTTTGGGGGGCCCTACGAGCAGTACTTC. This codes for CASKFGGPYEQYF. Supplemented by reference TRBV2 and TRBJ2-7, the full variable domain reads EPEVTQTPSHQVTQMGQEVILRCVPISNHLYFYWYRQILGQKVEFLVSFYNNEISEKSEIFDDQFSVERPDGSNFTLKIRSTKLEDSAMYFCASKFGGPYEQYFGPGTRLTVT.

This clone appeared many times. The chain combines TRBV2 with TRBJ2-3; D might be TRBD2 (6 bases). The germline CDR1 and CDR2 sequences are SNHLY and FYNNEI. Trimming left V 8 bases short and J 0 bases short, with 24 bases between. The CDR3 totals 18 residues. The DNA of the CDR3 is TGTGCCAGCGGGGAGGACGGTTTCGCGGAAGCTAGCACAGATACGCAGTATTTT. Its translation is CASGEDGFAEASTDTQYF. Variable domain in full (rest from reference TRBV2 and TRBJ2-3): EPEVTQTPSHQVTQMGQEVILRCVPISNHLYFYWYRQILGQKVEFLVSFYNNEISEKSEIFDDQFSVERPDGSNFTLKIRSTKLEDSAMYFCASGEDGFAEASTDTQYFGPGTRLTVL.

The rearrangement joins TRBV19 to TRBJ2-5; no reliable D call. The CDR3 runs to 16 residues. The ends were cut back, 6 bases at V and 2 bases at J, with 19 bases in the middle. Germline V gene data show CDR1 as LNHDA and CDR2 as SQIVND (reference sequence). The DNA for the CDR3 is TGTGCCAGTAGCCCATTCCGGCCAGGACCACAAGAGACCCAGTACTTC. Encoded protein: CASSPFRPGPQETQYF.